A single sample gave rise to the 21 T cell receptor beta chains below, sequenced in a study of control samples from healthy donors and cancer patients. Produced via immunoSEQ multiplex PCR; TCRdb's table is partial and in-frame only. Counted here are around 130,000 clones, about 89% occurring once; the ten biggest clones make up 30% to 50%. Sequencing was performed on blood. These receptors originate from a man aged 50-59 years in good health.

Here the CDR3 DNA reads TGTGCCAGCAGCTTTGGGGCGTCGGGCACCGGGGAGCTGTTTTTT. Translating gives CASSFGASGTGELFF. The J gene is TRBJ2-2, the V gene TRBV11-3; weak D call: TRBD1 (5 bases). Looked up from germline, CDR1 is SGHNT and CDR2 is YENEEA. The ends were cut back, 3 bases at V and 4 bases at J, with 12 bases in the middle. This CDR3 has 15 amino acids.

This rearrangement joins TRBV19 to TRBJ2-1; TRBD2 matches 13 bases. CDR1 is LNHDA, CDR2 SQIVND, per germline (reference sequence). This CDR3 has 14 amino acids. With 6 bases clipped from V and 9 bases from J, the junction kept 5 bases outside the gene matches. The chain's CDR3 is CASRGLAGALEQFF. DNA for the CDR3: TGTGCCAGTAGAGGACTAGCGGGGGCCCTTGAGCAGTTCTTC.

The chain has TRBV5-1 and TRBJ2-7; D is tentatively TRBD1 or TRBD2 (5 bases each). CDR1 and CDR2 (germline): SGHRS, YFSETQ. V was pared by 4 bases and J by 0 bases, with 20 bases between. The CDR3 consists of 17 residues. The CDR3 coding sequence is TGCGCCAGCAGCGAGGGTACCAGGGTAAGGGCCTCCTACGAGCAGTACTTC. Encoded protein: CASSEGTRVRASYEQYF.

This rearrangement joins TRBV6-6 to TRBJ2-3; a weak D match, TRBD2 (6 bases). CDR1 is MNHNY and CDR2 is SVGAGI in the germline V gene (reference sequence). The CDR3 runs to 16 residues. Trimming shortened V by 6 bases and J by 0 bases, and 16 bases separated the two germline ends. CDR3 amino acids: CASRPYSGTSTDTQYF. The CDR3, as DNA: TGTGCCAGCAGGCCATATTCTGGGACTAGCACAGATACGCAGTATTTT.

The chain joins TRBV30 to TRBJ2-7, with D tentatively TRBD1 (5 bases). CDR1 is GTSNPN, CDR2 SVGIG, per germline (reference sequence). V lost 2 bases to trimming and J lost 7 bases, with 18 bases between them. The CDR3 length is 14 residues. DNA of the CDR3: TGTGCCTGGAGTCAAAGGGCAGGGAAGAAGGAGCAGTACTTC. Its translation: CAWSQRAGKKEQYF. The full variable domain, in which reference TRBV30 and TRBJ2-7 provide the parts outside the CDR3, is SQTIHQWPATLVQPVGSPLSLECTVEGTSNPNLYWYRQAAGRGLQLLFYSVGIGQISSEVPQNLSASRPQDRQFILSSKKLLLSDSGFYLCAWSQRAGKKEQYFGPGTRLTVT.

This clone has a single count. The rearrangement links TRBV7-2 to TRBJ2-2; D may match TRBD1 or TRBD2 (5 bases each). Germline CDR1 is SGHTA and CDR2 is FQGNSA. Trimming removed 3 bases from V and 7 bases from J, with 15 bases in between. The CDR3 spans 15 residues. In DNA form, the CDR3 reads TGTGCCAGCAGCTTTTCTGGCAGGGCGGGCGGGGAGCTGTTTTTT. It specifies CASSFSGRAGGELFF.

The CDR3 protein is CASSLLEDGTGELFF. CDR3 DNA sequence: TGCGCCAGCAGCTTGTTAGAGGACGGCACCGGGGAGCTGTTTTTT. The chain has TRBV5-1 and TRBJ2-2; D is unresolved. The CDR3 contains 15 residues. The V end was cut by 1 base, the J end by 4 bases, with 11 bases between. Germline V gives CDR1 SGHRS, CDR2 YFSETQ.

The gene calls are TRBV5-1 and TRBJ2-3; 8 positions match TRBD1. Trimming at V came to 0 bases and at J to 7 bases, leaving 7 bases not matched to a gene. CDR1 is SGHRS and CDR2 is YFSETQ in the germline V gene. This CDR3 is built from 15 residues. The CDR3 coding sequence is TGCGCCAGCAGCTTGGAGGGCAGGGGGCGATATACGCAGTATTTT. It yields the protein CASSLEGRGRYTQYF.

The chain links TRBV6-5 to TRBJ1-6, with D possibly TRBD1 on 5 matching bases. There are 15 residues in the CDR3. Germline loops: CDR1 MNHEY, CDR2 SVGAGI. The V end lost 6 bases, the J end lost 8 bases, and 17 bases lay between the germline ends. CDR3 in amino acids: CASRLTTAVYSPLHF. CDR3 in DNA: TGTGCCAGCAGGCTAACGACAGCTGTCTATTCACCCCTCCACTTT.

The chain links TRBV30 to TRBJ1-1, with D possibly TRBD1 on 6 matching bases. Germline CDR1 reads GTSNPN; CDR2 reads SVGIG (reference sequence). V gave up 3 bases and J gave up 8 bases, with 13 bases separating them. The CDR3 extends over 12 amino acids. The CDR3 bases are TGTGCCTGGAGAGGGGGGCAGGGAGAAGCTTTCTTT. Residues: CAWRGGQGEAFF. The full variable domain, rest sourced from reference TRBV30 and TRBJ1-1, is SQTIHQWPATLVQPVGSPLSLECTVEGTSNPNLYWYRQAAGRGLQLLFYSVGIGQISSEVPQNLSASRPQDRQFILSSKKLLLSDSGFYLCAWRGGQGEAFFGQGTRLTVV.

The CDR3 spells CASSFTGGNEQFF. CDR3 DNA: TGTGCCAGCAGCTTTACAGGGGGGAATGAGCAGTTCTTC. The rearrangement uses TRBV11-2 and TRBJ2-1; 8 bases are shared with TRBD1. The CDR3 covers 13 residues. Germline V gene lookup returns CDR1 SGHAT and CDR2 FQNNGV. The junction had 2 bases not matched to a gene; V was cut back by 3 bases and J by 7 bases.

V is TRBV14 and J is TRBJ2-2; a weak D match, TRBD2 (5 bases). Per germline, CDR1 SGHDN and CDR2 FVKESK. The CDR3 totals 14 residues. V shed 1 base and J shed 8 bases, with 11 bases lying between them. CDR3 DNA sequence: TGTGCCAGCAGCCAAGTTCGGGGTTCTGGGGAGCTGTTTTTT. This codes for CASSQVRGSGELFF.

This sequence joins TRBV2 and TRBJ1-1; 7 nucleotides align to TRBD1. The CDR3 sequence is 16 residues long. CDR1 is SNHLY and CDR2 is FYNNEI in the germline V gene. V was clipped by 7 bases and J by 3 bases; unmatched bases: 14. In DNA form, the CDR3 reads TGTGCCAGCAAACAGGGGCGCTTCCACCTGGACACTGAAGCTTTCTTT. As protein: CASKQGRFHLDTEAFF.

The V call is TRBV3-1 (or the pseudogene TRBV3-2), the J call TRBJ2-7, with TRBD1 matching 8 bases. V shed 6 bases and J 2 bases; nucleotides not matched to a gene: 6. Germline V gene lookup returns CDR1 LGHDT and CDR2 YNNKEL (reference sequence). This CDR3 comprises 14 residues. In DNA, the CDR3 is TGTGCCAGCAGTTATAGACAGGGGACCTACGAGCAGTACTTC. It encodes CASSYRQGTYEQYF.

The V and J genes are TRBV18 and TRBJ1-5; TRBD1 is a possible D gene (5 bases). This CDR3 comprises 14 residues. Germline-derived CDR1 and CDR2 are KGHSH and LQKENI. The ends were cut back, 6 bases at V and 1 base at J, with 10 bases in the middle. The CDR3 here is CASSEGRSNQPQHF. The CDR3 region has the DNA TGTGCCAGCTCTGAGGGGCGAAGCAATCAGCCCCAGCATTTT.

This chain uses TRBV6-5 with TRBJ2-5, with D maybe TRBD1 (5 bases). The CDR3 has 13 residues. In germline, CDR1 is MNHEY, CDR2 SVGAGI. V was cut by 6 bases and J by 1 base, with 9 bases left in between. The DNA of the CDR3 is TGTGCCAGCAGCCAAGGGGTCCAAGAGACCCAGTACTTC. Its protein is CASSQGVQETQYF.

For this clone: Other DNA sequences from this sample encode an identical CDR3 as well. This chain links TRBV27 with TRBJ1-1; D is possibly TRBD1 (5 bases). Germline V gene sequence: CDR1 MNHEY, CDR2 SMNVEV (reference sequence). The V end was cut by 3 bases, the J end by 2 bases, with 7 bases between. The CDR3 runs to 13 residues. The CDR3 DNA is TGTGCCAGCAGTTTTAGGGGCAACACTGAAGCTTTCTTT. Protein product: CASSFRGNTEAFF.

The rearrangement joins TRBV18 to TRBJ1-2, with D maybe TRBD1 (5 bases). V lost 3 bases and J lost 5, with 10 bases in between. The CDR3 runs 13 residues. Germline CDR1 reads KGHSH; CDR2 reads LQKENI. The CDR3 bases are TGTGCCAGCTCACCGGCACAGGCTTATGGCTACACCTTC. Its translation: CASSPAQAYGYTF.

J is TRBJ1-1 and V is TRBV11-2; D may be TRBD1 (6 bases). In germline, CDR1 is SGHAT, CDR2 FQNNGV. V lost 5 bases to trimming and J lost 0 bases, with 13 bases between them. This CDR3 spans 15 amino acids. The CDR3 DNA reads as TGTGCCAGCAGCCCCAGAGGGGGGATGAACACTGAAGCTTTCTTT. It specifies CASSPRGGMNTEAFF. Combining the CDR3 with reference TRBV11-2 and TRBJ1-1 gives the whole variable domain EAGVAQSPRYKIIEKRQSVAFWCNPISGHATLYWYQQILGQGPKLLIQFQNNGVVDDSQLPKDRFSAERLKGVDSTLKIQPAKLEDSAVYLCASSPRGGMNTEAFFGQGTRLTVV.

This rearrangement joins TRBV6-6 to TRBJ2-7; TRBD1 might be the D (6 bases). This CDR3 has 14 amino acids. V lost 5 bases and J 2 bases, leaving 13 bases between the germline ends. Germline V lookup: CDR1 MNHNY, CDR2 SVGAGI (reference sequence). The CDR3 sequence: CASSPADRAYEQYF. DNA for the CDR3: TGTGCCAGCAGTCCCGCGGACAGAGCCTACGAGCAGTACTTC.

The chain is built from TRBV6-5 and TRBJ1-1, with 7 bases fitting TRBD1. The CDR3 is 13 residues long. The V and J ends lost 5 bases and 4 bases, in that order; junction bases with no gene match: 4. CDR1 and CDR2 from the germline V gene are MNHEY and SVGAGI. CDR3 nucleotides: TGTGCCAGCAGTCCCCCAGGGGGCACTGAAGCTTTCTTT. It specifies CASSPPGGTEAFF.